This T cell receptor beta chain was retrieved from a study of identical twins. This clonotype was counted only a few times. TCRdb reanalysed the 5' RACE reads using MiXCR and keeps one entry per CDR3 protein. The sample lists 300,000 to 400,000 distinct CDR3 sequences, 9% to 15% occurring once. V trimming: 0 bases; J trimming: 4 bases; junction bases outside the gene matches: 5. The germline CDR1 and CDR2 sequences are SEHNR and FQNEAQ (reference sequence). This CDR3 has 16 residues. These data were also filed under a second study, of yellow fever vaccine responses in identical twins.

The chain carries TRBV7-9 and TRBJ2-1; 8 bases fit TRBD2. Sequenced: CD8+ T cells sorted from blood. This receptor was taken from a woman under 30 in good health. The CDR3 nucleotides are TGTGCCAGCAGCTTAGCTAGGACTAGCAGTTACAATGAGCAGTTCTTC. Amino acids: CASSLARTSSYNEQFF. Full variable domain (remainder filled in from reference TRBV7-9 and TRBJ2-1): DTGVSQNPRHKITKRGQNVTFRCDPISEHNRLYWYRQTLGQGPEFLTYFQNEAQLEKSRLLSDRFSAERPKGSFSTLEIQRTEQGDSAMYLCASSLARTSSYNEQFFGPGTRLTVL.